This TCR beta chain appears in the sequencing data of a study of OX40 agonist ivuxolimab in advanced cancers. The study's findings and limits: Clonal expansion among partial responders at 0.1-3.0 mg/kg ranked near the lowest.

About this clone itself: Antigen specificity is unknown.

Measured with immunoSEQ multiplex PCR; TCRdb has only the in-frame clones, and not every one. Among 75,000 to 95,000 clones listed, around 89% were seen once. Germline V CDR1 and CDR2: MNHEY, SMNVEV (reference sequence). The CDR3 has 13 residues. V lost 3 bases and J 4 bases, leaving 7 bases between the germline ends. The sequencing here drew on CD4+ or CD8+ T cells sorted from blood, taken in a trial of the OX40 agonist ivuxolimab. This TCR was sampled from an adult with an advanced solid tumor such as melanoma, head and neck, liver or kidney cancer. The chain is built from TRBV27 and TRBJ1-3; D is unclear. The CDR3 loop is CASSLIRGNTIYF. The CDR3, as DNA: TGTGCCAGCAGTTTGATACGGGGAAACACCATATATTTT.